The 9 T cell receptor beta chains presented below share a single source sample, sequenced in a study of PD-L1 blockade in urothelial cancer. The method was immunoSEQ multiplex PCR; TCRdb's version includes in-frame clones alone and lacks a portion of them. The repertoire has tens of thousands of clones, 82% of them found once; the top ten carry around 18%. The sequencing here drew on PBMCs, taken around atezolizumab (anti-PD-L1) treatment. The source of these receptors is a man in his 60s with urothelial cancer.

The chain recombines TRBV2 with TRBJ2-5; D is unresolved. Germline-derived CDR1 and CDR2 are SNHLY and FYNNEI. This CDR3 has 13 amino acids. V lost 7 bases to trimming and J lost 1 base, with 10 bases between them. CDR3 DNA: TGTGCCAGCATGGGTGACACCCAAGAGACCCAGTACTTC. Translating it yields CASMGDTQETQYF.

J is TRBJ2-5 and V is TRBV7-2; the D is unclear. The germline gives CDR1 SGHTA, CDR2 FQGNSA. This CDR3 contains 13 residues. V shed 5 bases and J shed 1 base, with 8 bases lying between them. CDR3 sequence (DNA): TGTGCCAGCAGCCCCTCTAGCCAAGAGACCCAGTACTTC. Its translation is CASSPSSQETQYF.

The rearrangement joins TRBV7-9 to TRBJ1-3; D is perhaps TRBD1 (6 bases). V lost 5 bases and J lost 4, with 18 bases in between. Germline-derived CDR1 and CDR2 are SEHNR and FQNEAQ (reference sequence). The CDR3 is made up of 16 amino acids. The CDR3 region is CASSLPYREFGNTIYF. CDR3 nucleotides: TGTGCCAGCAGCCTTCCCTACAGGGAGTTCGGAAACACCATATATTTT.

The CDR3 nucleotides are TGTGCCAGCAGTGTAGCTCGCCTCCTCGCCTTCCGCCATGGCTACACCTTC. Encoded protein: CASSVARLLAFRHGYTF. V usage is TRBV28 and J usage is TRBJ1-2; no clear D. There are 17 residues in the CDR3. Trimming pared 5 bases from V and 6 bases from J, leaving 25 bases between. Germline V gives CDR1 MDHEN, CDR2 SYDVKM.

The CDR3 DNA follows: TGTGCCAGCAGTTTTGACGGAGGGAATTCACCCCTCCACTTT. Translation: CASSFDGGNSPLHF. This chain connects TRBV6-5 to TRBJ1-6; D uncertain. The CDR3 loop spans 14 amino acids. Germline lookup yields CDR1 MNHEY and CDR2 SVGAGI. Trimming cost V 4 bases and J 7 bases, with 11 bases left between them.

The chain recombines TRBV19 with TRBJ2-7, with 9 bases aligning to TRBD2. Trimming cost V 3 bases and J 2 bases; bases outside gene matches: 5. The CDR3 is 15 residues long. The V gene's germline CDR1 is LNHDA and CDR2 SQIVND (reference sequence). CDR3 in amino acids: CASSILAGSPYEQYF. CDR3 nucleotides: TGTGCCAGTAGTATTCTAGCGGGGTCCCCCTACGAGCAGTACTTC.

Only a few counts were recorded for this clone. The rearrangement links TRBV19 to TRBJ2-1; the match to TRBD2 covers 11 bases. The CDR3 extends over 17 amino acids. CDR1 is LNHDA, CDR2 SQIVND, per germline (reference sequence). Trimming removed 5 bases from V and 5 bases from J; junction bases left unmatched: 11. CDR3 sequence (DNA): TGTGCCAGTAGTTCCGACGACGGGACTAGCGGCCACAATGAGCAGTTCTTC. Translated, it gives CASSSDDGTSGHNEQFF.

V is TRBV5-1 and J is TRBJ1-1; 8 nucleotides match TRBD1. CDR3 length equals 16 residues. Germline V gene sequence: CDR1 SGHRS, CDR2 YFSETQ. The V and J ends lost 4 bases and 5 bases, in that order; junction bases with no gene match: 13. Written as DNA, the CDR3 is TGCGCCAGCAGCCTGACAGGGGCCGAACATCTAACTGAAGCTTTCTTT. It yields the protein CASSLTGAEHLTEAFF.

The chain combines TRBV7-9 with TRBJ1-3; D is possibly TRBD1 (6 bases). The germline CDR1 and CDR2 sequences are SEHNR and FQNEAQ (reference sequence). With 1 base removed from V and 2 bases from J, the gap between germline ends came to 6 bases. This CDR3 contains 14 residues. This CDR3 reads CASSLDRAGNTIYF. CDR3 coding DNA: TGTGCCAGCAGCTTAGACAGGGCTGGAAACACCATATATTTT.